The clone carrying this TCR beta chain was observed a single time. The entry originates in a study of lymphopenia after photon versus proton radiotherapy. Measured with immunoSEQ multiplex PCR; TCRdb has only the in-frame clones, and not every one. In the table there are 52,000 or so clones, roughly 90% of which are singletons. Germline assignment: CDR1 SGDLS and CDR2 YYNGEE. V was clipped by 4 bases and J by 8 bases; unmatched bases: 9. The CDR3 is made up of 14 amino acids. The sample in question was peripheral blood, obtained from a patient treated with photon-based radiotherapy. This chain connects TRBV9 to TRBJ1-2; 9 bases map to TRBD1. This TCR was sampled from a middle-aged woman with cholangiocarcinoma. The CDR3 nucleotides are TGTGCCAGCAGCCTACTACAGGGGGCGGGAGGCTACACCTTC. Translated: CASSLLQGAGGYTF.